Shown below are 5 T cell receptor beta chains from a single sample sequenced in a study of T cell responses to AZD1222 COVID-19 vaccine. Profiling relied on immunoSEQ multiplex PCR, and the TCRdb table lists in-frame clones only, not all of them. The data contain 100,000 to 150,000 clones, about 89% of them singletons. Specimen: peripheral blood, collected on day 0 of AZD1222 vaccination. Receptor source: an adult in good health.

The chain is built from TRBV6-5 and TRBJ1-4, with D unclear. Germline V gene data show CDR1 as MNHEY and CDR2 as SVGAGI. This CDR3 is 14 amino acids long. Trimming took 5 bases from V and 8 from J, leaving 15 bases between them. CDR3: CASSRGREREKLFF. The CDR3 DNA reads as TGTGCCAGCAGTCGTGGGAGGGAGCGGGAAAAACTGTTTTTT.

The rearrangement uses TRBV7-8 and TRBJ2-7, with TRBD1 matching over 9 bases. This CDR3 contains 14 residues. Trimming cost V 1 base and J 4 bases; bases outside gene matches: 2. Germline lookup yields CDR1 SGHVS and CDR2 FQNEAQ. The CDR3 DNA is TGTGCCAGCAGCTTAGGACAGGGGGGGTACGAGCAGTACTTC. Protein: CASSLGQGGYEQYF. The full variable domain, in which reference TRBV7-8 and TRBJ2-7 provide the parts outside the CDR3, is GAGVSQSPRYKVAKRGQDVALRCDPISGHVSLFWYQQALGQGPEFLTYFQNEAQLDKSGLPSDRFFAERPEGSVSTLKIQRTQQEDSAVYLCASSLGQGGYEQYFGPGTRLTVT.

The V call is TRBV28, the J call TRBJ2-5; D is ambiguous. From germline, CDR1 is MDHEN and CDR2 SYDVKM. CDR3 length equals 16 residues. Trimming took off 3 bases at V and 3 bases at J, with 17 bases between the two ends. The CDR3 DNA is TGTGCCAGCAGTTTTTGGGGTCGTCCGTCGGAAGAGACCCAGTACTTC. Translation: CASSFWGRPSEETQYF.

V gene TRBV6-1 combines with J gene TRBJ1-1, with no clear D. V shed 1 base and J shed 4 bases, with 7 bases lying between them. The length of the CDR3 is 13 residues. In germline, CDR1 is MNHNS, CDR2 SASEGT. The CDR3 bases are TGTGCCAGCAGTGAAGGCTTTTTCACTGAAGCTTTCTTT. Translating gives CASSEGFFTEAFF.

The chain couples TRBV20-1 to TRBJ2-1; a weak D match, TRBD1 (5 bases). V was trimmed by 7 bases and J by 4 bases, leaving 8 bases between them. Germline V lookup: CDR1 DFQATT, CDR2 SNEGSKA (reference sequence). This CDR3 region has 11 residues. The CDR3 sequence is CSEGLYNEQFF. The DNA of the CDR3 is TGCAGTGAGGGGTTGTACAATGAGCAGTTCTTC.